These T cell receptor beta chains were read from a single sample in a study of blood T cell repertoires in COVID-19. Profiled with immunoSEQ multiplex PCR; TCRdb holds only in-frame clones, not every one. The sample gives around 200,000 clones, 80% to 90% of which show up once; less than 1.5% is in the top ten. The sequencing input was PBMCs or T cells enriched from blood (not recorded which). These receptors were obtained from a man aged 25-40 years who had recovered from COVID-19. Both conserved end residues are part of each CDR3. Fields, in order: J gene, V gene, D gene, clone size, CDR3 DNA, CDR3 protein. The D gene is left open where the match is weak. Rows give clone size only sometimes, using once, few, many, or a class for an expanded clone.

J: TRBJ1-6; V: TRBV28; D: .; size: .; DNA: TGTGCCAGCACCGATCCAGGGAAGGGCTATAATTCACCCCTCCACTTT; CDR3: CASTDPGKGYNSPLHF
J: TRBJ1-2; V: TRBV28; D: TRBD1; size: .; DNA: TGTGCCAGCAGAGACAGGGGTTCCTATGGCTACACCTTC; CDR3: CASRDRGSYGYTF
J: TRBJ2-7; V: TRBV19; D: .; size: .; DNA: TGTGCCAGTAGTATAGGGGGCAACGAGCAGTACTTC; CDR3: CASSIGGNEQYF
J: TRBJ2-2; V: TRBV7-6; D: TRBD2; size: .; DNA: TGTGCCAGCAGCTTATTCGGGACTAGCAACACCGGGGAGCTGTTTTTT; CDR3: CASSLFGTSNTGELFF
J: TRBJ2-2; V: TRBV3-1/TRBV3-2; D: .; size: .; DNA: TGTGCCAGCAGCCTAAACACCGGGGAGCTGTTTTTT; CDR3: CASSLNTGELFF
J: TRBJ1-2; V: TRBV5-1; D: .; size: .; DNA: TGCGCCAGCAGCCCGGTCACAGGGAACGGCTACACCTTC; CDR3: CASSPVTGNGYTF
J: TRBJ1-6; V: TRBV21-1; D: .; size: .; DNA: TGTGCCAGCAGCAAAGAGGGTTCAGGGTGGAATTCACCCCTCCACTTT; CDR3: CASSKEGSGWNSPLHF
J: TRBJ1-4; V: TRBV18; D: TRBD1; size: .; DNA: TGTGCCAGCTCACCGGGACAGGATGAAAAACTGTTTTTT; CDR3: CASSPGQDEKLFF
J: TRBJ2-3; V: TRBV30; D: .; size: .; DNA: TGTGCCTGGAGTACGGGGGAACTAAGCACAGATACGCAGTATTTT; CDR3: CAWSTGELSTDTQYF
J: TRBJ2-3; V: TRBV6-4; D: .; size: few; DNA: TGTGCCAGCAGTGCCGAGGGTGGTACGCAGTATTTT; CDR3: CASSAEGGTQYF
J: TRBJ2-7; V: TRBV9; D: TRBD2; size: .; DNA: TGTGCCAGCAGCGTAACAATCGGGGGGGCCGTTAACGAGCAGTACTTC; CDR3: CASSVTIGGAVNEQYF
J: TRBJ2-2; V: TRBV4-3; D: TRBD2; size: .; DNA: TGCGCCAGCAGCCAAGACCGCGGGAGGGTCCCCGGGGAGCTGTTTTTT; CDR3: CASSQDRGRVPGELFF
J: TRBJ1-5; V: TRBV2; D: TRBD1; size: .; DNA: TGTGCCAGCAGAGGGACAGTGAATCAGCCCCAGCATTTT; CDR3: CASRGTVNQPQHF
J: TRBJ1-5; V: TRBV5-5; D: .; size: .; DNA: TGTGCCAGCAGCCGGGAGGATCAGCCCCAGCATTTT; CDR3: CASSREDQPQHF
J: TRBJ2-1; V: TRBV4-3; D: .; size: .; DNA: TGCGCCAGCAGCCAAGGACGTGGGCAGGCCTACAATGAGCAGTTCTTC; CDR3: CASSQGRGQAYNEQFF
J: TRBJ2-5; V: TRBV3-1/TRBV3-2; D: TRBD2; size: .; DNA: TGTGCCAGCAGCCAAGATCCTGTAGCGGGGGGACAGACCCAGTACTTC; CDR3: CASSQDPVAGGQTQYF
J: TRBJ2-7; V: TRBV5-1; D: .; size: .; DNA: TGCGCCAGCAGCTTGGGGCAGGCTCAGTACTTC; CDR3: CASSLGQAQYF
J: TRBJ1-2; V: TRBV28; D: .; size: .; DNA: TGTGCCAGCAGTCTCCCCCGGGACACCGGCGATGGCTACACCTTC; CDR3: CASSLPRDTGDGYTF
J: TRBJ1-2; V: TRBV12-3/TRBV12-4; D: TRBD1; size: .; DNA: TGTGCCAGCAGTGGACAGGATGGCTACACCTTC; CDR3: CASSGQDGYTF
J: TRBJ2-7; V: TRBV10-3; D: .; size: .; DNA: TGTGCCGCAGGGGACCCCGGATCCTACGAGCAGTACTTC; CDR3: CAAGDPGSYEQYF
J: TRBJ1-4; V: TRBV5-1; D: TRBD1; size: .; DNA: TGCGCCAGCAGGGAAGGGGGCAGTGAAAAACTGTTTTTT; CDR3: CASREGGSEKLFF
J: TRBJ2-3; V: TRBV3-1/TRBV3-2; D: TRBD2; size: .; DNA: TGTGCCAGCAGACTAGCGGGCAAGGAGGGAGATACGCAGTATTTT; CDR3: CASRLAGKEGDTQYF
J: TRBJ2-2; V: TRBV5-1; D: TRBD2; size: .; DNA: TGCGCCAGCAGCCCGAAACTAGCGGGGAACACCGGGGAGCTGTTTTTT; CDR3: CASSPKLAGNTGELFF